The 5 T cell receptor beta chains below all came from one sample that was sequenced in a study of glioma-infiltrating T cells after dendritic cell vaccination (dated by TCRdb to 2016 to 2017). The library was generated by the immunoSEQ multiplex PCR assay. Here the immuneACCESS table is served through TCRdb, limited to in-frame sequences with V and J called. Missing clones are a known gap in these copies; in checked studies unresolved V genes cover under half, and the rest lacks a known reason. The sample records 93,000 or so clones, about four fifths of which are singletons. Around 5.9% of the sample is held by the ten biggest clonotypes. The source was blood, collected before dendritic cell vaccination. The receptor set was obtained from a human donor with glioblastoma.

The chain carries TRBV29-1 and TRBJ2-3; D is unclear. This CDR3 spans 12 amino acids. Germline V gene lookup returns CDR1 SQVTM and CDR2 ANQGSEA. V lost 3 bases to trimming and J lost 0 bases, with 4 bases between them. CDR3 region: CSVDTSTDTQYF. As DNA, the CDR3 is TGCAGCGTTGACACTAGCACAGATACGCAGTATTTT.

This rearrangement joins TRBV7-3 to TRBJ2-2, with unresolved D. V lost 5 bases, J lost 5 bases, and 6 bases lay in between. In germline, CDR1 is SGHTA, CDR2 FQGTGA. The CDR3 is made up of 12 amino acids. The CDR3 nucleotides are TGTGCCAGCAGCCAGGATACCGGGGAGCTGTTTTTT. Its protein is CASSQDTGELFF.

This clone was seen once. The chain's CDR3 is CASSLTGIDFGYTF. Here the CDR3 DNA reads TGCGCCAGCAGCTTGACAGGGATTGACTTCGGCTACACCTTC. The chain carries TRBV5-1 and TRBJ1-2, with D possibly being TRBD1 (6 bases). This CDR3 region has 14 residues. The V end lost 1 base, the J end lost 8 bases, and 15 bases lay between the germline ends. Germline CDR1 reads SGHRS; CDR2 reads YFSETQ.

The V gene is TRBV7-2, the J gene TRBJ2-2; D perhaps matches TRBD1 (5 bases). Trimming stripped 5 bases from V and 2 bases from J, with 12 bases between. The CDR3 sequence is 15 residues long. Germline V gives CDR1 SGHTA, CDR2 FQGNSA. The DNA for the CDR3 is TGTGCCAGCAGCGTCGACAGCCTAAACACCGGGGAGCTGTTTTTT. The encoded protein is CASSVDSLNTGELFF.

The chain links TRBV10-2 to TRBJ2-7, with 7 bases fitting TRBD1. The CDR3 sequence is 14 residues long. Unmatched junction bases numbered 9, after V lost 4 bases and J lost 6 bases. Germline lookup yields CDR1 WSHSY and CDR2 SAAADI. CDR3 DNA: TGCGCCAGCAGTGTGAGGGGCAGGGGGAGCGAGCAGTACTTC. Protein: CASSVRGRGSEQYF.